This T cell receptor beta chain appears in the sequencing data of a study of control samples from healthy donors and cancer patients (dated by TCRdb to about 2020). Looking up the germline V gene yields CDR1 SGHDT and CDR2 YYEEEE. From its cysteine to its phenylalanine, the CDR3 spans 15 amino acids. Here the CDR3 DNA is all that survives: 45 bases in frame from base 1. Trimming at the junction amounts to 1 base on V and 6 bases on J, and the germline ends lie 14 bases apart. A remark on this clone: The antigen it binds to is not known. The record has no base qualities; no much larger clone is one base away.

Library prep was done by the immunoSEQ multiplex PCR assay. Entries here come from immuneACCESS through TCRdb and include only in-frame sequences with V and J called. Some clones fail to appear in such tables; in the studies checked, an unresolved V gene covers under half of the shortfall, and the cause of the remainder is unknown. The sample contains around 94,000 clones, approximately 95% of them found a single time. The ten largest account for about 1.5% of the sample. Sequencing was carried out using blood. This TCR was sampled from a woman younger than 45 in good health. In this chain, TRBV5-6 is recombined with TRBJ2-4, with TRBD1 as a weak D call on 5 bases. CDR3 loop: CASSLQGARGNIQYF. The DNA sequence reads TGTGCCAGCAGCTTGCAGGGCGCCCGCGGAAACATTCAGTACTTC.